This T cell receptor (beta chain) was sequenced during a study of post-analysis software for immune sequencing data. At the level of the study: Multiple sclerosis in the patients followed relapsing-remitting, secondary progressive and progressive-relapsing courses.

TCR beta cDNA libraries included unique molecular identifiers. A population of 1 to 10 million T cells gave rise to about half a million cDNA molecules. TCRdb processed the PCR reads anew with MiXCR; each CDR3 protein has one entry. The sample has hundreds of thousands of distinct CDR3 sequences, approximately 60% seen once; the top ten hold around 11%. Worth noting for this clonotype: Its antigen is still unknown.

Notes on the study in general: Pronounced co-clustering by F measure was evident among identically batched samples. Significantly lower normalized Chao1 diversity was seen in multiple sclerosis patients than in controls. TRBV segments more frequent in patients than in controls numbered roughly 5 and included TRBV5-6, TRBV5-1 and TRBV20-1.

The CDR3 is 14 amino acids. CDR1 is SGHRS, CDR2 YFSETQ, per germline. V was trimmed by 5 bases and J by 2 bases, leaving 12 bases between them. Sequencing used blood. The clonotype originates from a girl between 2 and 10 years old with multiple sclerosis. The chain recombines TRBV5-1 with TRBJ2-3; no firm D call. CDR3 region: CASRDGFSTDTQYF. In DNA, the CDR3 is TGCGCCAGCAGGGACGGGTTTTCCACAGATACGCAGTATTTT.